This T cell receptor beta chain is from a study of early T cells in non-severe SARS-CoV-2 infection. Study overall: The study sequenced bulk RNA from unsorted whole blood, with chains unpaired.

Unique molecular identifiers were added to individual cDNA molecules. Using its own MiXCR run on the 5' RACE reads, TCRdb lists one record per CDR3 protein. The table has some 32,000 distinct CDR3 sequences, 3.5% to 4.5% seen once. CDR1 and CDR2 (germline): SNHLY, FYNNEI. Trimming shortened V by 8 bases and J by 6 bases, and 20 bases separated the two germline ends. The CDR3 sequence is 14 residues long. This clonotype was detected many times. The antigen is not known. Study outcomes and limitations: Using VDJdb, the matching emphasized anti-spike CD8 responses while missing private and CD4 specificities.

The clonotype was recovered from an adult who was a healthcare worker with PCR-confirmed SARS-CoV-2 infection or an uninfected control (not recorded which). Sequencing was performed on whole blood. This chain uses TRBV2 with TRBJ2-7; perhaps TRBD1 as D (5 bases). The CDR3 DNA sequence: TGTGCCAGCCTGCAGGGAATTGGGCCTACCGAGCAGTACTTC. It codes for CASLQGIGPTEQYF.